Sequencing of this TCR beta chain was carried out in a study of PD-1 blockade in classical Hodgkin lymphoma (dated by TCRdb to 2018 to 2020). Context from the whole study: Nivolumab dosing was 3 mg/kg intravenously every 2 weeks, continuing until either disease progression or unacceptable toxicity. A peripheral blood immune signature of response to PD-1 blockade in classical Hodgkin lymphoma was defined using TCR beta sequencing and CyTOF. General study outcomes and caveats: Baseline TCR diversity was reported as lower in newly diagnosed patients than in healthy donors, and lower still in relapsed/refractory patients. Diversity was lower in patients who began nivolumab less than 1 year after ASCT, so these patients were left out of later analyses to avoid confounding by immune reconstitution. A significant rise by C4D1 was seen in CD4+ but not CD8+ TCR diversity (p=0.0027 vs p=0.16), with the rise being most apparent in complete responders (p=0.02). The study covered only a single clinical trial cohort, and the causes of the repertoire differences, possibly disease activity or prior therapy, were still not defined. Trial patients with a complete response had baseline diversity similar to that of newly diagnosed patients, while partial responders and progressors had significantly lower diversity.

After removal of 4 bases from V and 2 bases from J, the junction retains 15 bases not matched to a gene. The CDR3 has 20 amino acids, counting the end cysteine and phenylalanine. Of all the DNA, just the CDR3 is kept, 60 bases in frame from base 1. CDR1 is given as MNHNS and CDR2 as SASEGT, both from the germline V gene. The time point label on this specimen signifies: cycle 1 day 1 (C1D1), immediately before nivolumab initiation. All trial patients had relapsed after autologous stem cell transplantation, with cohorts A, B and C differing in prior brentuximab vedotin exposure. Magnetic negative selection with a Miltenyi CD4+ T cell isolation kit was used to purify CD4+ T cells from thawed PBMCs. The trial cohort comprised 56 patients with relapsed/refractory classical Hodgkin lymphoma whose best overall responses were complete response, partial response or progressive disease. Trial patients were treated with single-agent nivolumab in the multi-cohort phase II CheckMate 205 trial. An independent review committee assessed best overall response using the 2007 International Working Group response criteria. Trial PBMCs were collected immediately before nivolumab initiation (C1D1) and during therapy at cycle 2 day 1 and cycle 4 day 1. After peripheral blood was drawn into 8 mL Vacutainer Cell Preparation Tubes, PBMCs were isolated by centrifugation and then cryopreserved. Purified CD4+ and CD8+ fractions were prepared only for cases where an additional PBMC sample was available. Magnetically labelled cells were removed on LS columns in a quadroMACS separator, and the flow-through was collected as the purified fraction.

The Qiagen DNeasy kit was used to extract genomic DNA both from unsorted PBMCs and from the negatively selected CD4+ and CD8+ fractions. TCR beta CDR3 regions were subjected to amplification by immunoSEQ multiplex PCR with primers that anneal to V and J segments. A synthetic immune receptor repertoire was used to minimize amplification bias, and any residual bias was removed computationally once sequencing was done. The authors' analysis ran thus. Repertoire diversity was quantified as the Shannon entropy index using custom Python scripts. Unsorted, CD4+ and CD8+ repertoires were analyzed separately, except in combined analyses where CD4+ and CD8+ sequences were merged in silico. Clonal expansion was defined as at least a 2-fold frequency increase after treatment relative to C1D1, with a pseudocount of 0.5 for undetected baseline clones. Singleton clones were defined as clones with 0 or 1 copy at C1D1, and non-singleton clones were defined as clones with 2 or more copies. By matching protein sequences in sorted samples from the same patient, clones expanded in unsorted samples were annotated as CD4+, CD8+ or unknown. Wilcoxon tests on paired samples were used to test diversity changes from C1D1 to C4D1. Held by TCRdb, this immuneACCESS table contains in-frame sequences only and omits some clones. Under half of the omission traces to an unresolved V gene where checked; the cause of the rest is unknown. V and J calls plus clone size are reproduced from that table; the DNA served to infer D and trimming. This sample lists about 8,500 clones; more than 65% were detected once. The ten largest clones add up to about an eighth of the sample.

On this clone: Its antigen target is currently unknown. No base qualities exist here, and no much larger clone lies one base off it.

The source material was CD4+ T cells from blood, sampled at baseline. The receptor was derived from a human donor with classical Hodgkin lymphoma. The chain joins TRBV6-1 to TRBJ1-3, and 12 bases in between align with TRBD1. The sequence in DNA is TGTGCCAGCAGTGCGGCCCCTTGGGACAGGGGGCCGGTTACTGGAAACACCATATATTTT. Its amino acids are CASSAAPWDRGPVTGNTIYF.